Listed below are T cell receptor beta chains from one sample, sequenced in a study of post-analysis software for immune sequencing data. One entry per CDR3 protein results from TCRdb running MiXCR on the PCR reads. The sample contains a few hundred thousand distinct CDR3 sequences, 35% to 40% of which appear only once. The sample taken for sequencing was blood. The source is a girl aged 10 to 17 with multiple sclerosis. The CDR3 runs from the conserved cysteine through the conserved F or W. The D gene is left open where the match is weak. Clone size appears in some rows only: once, few, many, or a class for an expanded clone.

V gene	clone size	D gene	J gene	CDR3 DNA	CDR3 protein
TRBV18	NA	NA	TRBJ2-1	TGTGCCAGCTCACCACCGGCTCTAGCGAGCTCCTACAATGAGCAGTTCTTC	CASSPPALASSYNEQFF
TRBV6-4	many	TRBD2	TRBJ2-3	TGTGCCAGCAGTCGACTAGCGGGAGCAGGCGATACGCAGTATTTT	CASSRLAGAGDTQYF
TRBV27	many	NA	TRBJ2-3	TGTGCCAGCAGCTTAGAGGCGGTAGATACGCAGTATTTT	CASSLEAVDTQYF
TRBV6-2/TRBV6-3	once	NA	TRBJ2-7	TGTGCCAGCACCGCGGACTACGAGCAGTACTTC	CASTADYEQYF
TRBV5-1	many	TRBD1	TRBJ1-6	TGCGCCAGCACCGAACTGGGGACAGGGTCAAATTCACCCCTCCACTTT	CASTELGTGSNSPLHF
TRBV12-3/TRBV12-4	many	NA	TRBJ2-3	TGTGCCAGCAGTCGACAGGGCACAGATACGCAGTATTTT	CASSRQGTDTQYF
TRBV28	many	NA	TRBJ1-6	TGTGCCAGCAGGACAGACTATTCTTTTAGCTCCTATAATTCACCCCTCCACTTT	CASRTDYSFSSYNSPLHF
TRBV5-8	many	NA	TRBJ2-1	TGTGCCAGCAAACGAACCCGGGATAATGAGCAGTTCTTC	CASKRTRDNEQFF
TRBV29-1	many	TRBD1	TRBJ1-1	TGCAGCGCGGCGATGCAGGGGGCGAACACTGAAGCTTTCTTT	CSAAMQGANTEAFF
TRBV2	NA	NA	TRBJ1-6	TGTGCCAGCAGTGAACGAACCACAGATAATTCACCCCTCCACTTT	CASSERTTDNSPLHF
TRBV20-1	many	TRBD1	TRBJ1-5	TGCAGTGCGAGAGGACAGGGCACTCAGCCCCAGCATTTT	CSARGQGTQPQHF
TRBV10-3	many	TRBD1	TRBJ1-6	TGTGCCATCAGTGAGGACAGGGGTAATTCACCCCTCCACTTT	CAISEDRGNSPLHF
TRBV29-1	many	NA	TRBJ1-1	TGCAGCGTCCACCGAGTAGGTGAAGCTTTCTTT	CSVHRVGEAFF
TRBV21-1	few	NA	TRBJ2-7	TGTGCCGGCGAAGCAGGGGGGCGGGAGAAGTTCTACGAGCAGTACTTC	CAGEAGGREKFYEQYF
TRBV5-1	NA	NA	TRBJ2-1	TGCGCCAGCAGCTTGCAAGACGGGAAGCGGGATGAGCAGTTCTTC	CASSLQDGKRDEQFF
TRBV20-1	many	NA	TRBJ1-2	TGCAGTGCTAGTCTTCTTGATGGGTCAGGCTATGGCTACACCTTC	CSASLLDGSGYGYTF
TRBV15	few	NA	TRBJ1-1	TGTGCCACCAGCAGAGTACGATCTGAAGCTTTCTTT	CATSRVRSEAFF
TRBV4-1	many	NA	TRBJ2-1	TGCGCCAGCAGCCAACTCGGACAAAGCTCCTACAATGAGCAGTTCTTC	CASSQLGQSSYNEQFF
TRBV12-3/TRBV12-4	many	NA	TRBJ1-4	TGTGCCAGCAGTCCGGGACCTGTTGAAAAACTGTTTTTT	CASSPGPVEKLFF
TRBV20-1	many	TRBD2	TRBJ2-1	TGCAGTGCTAAAACGGGACTAGCGGGGCAATACAATGAGCAGTTCTTC	CSAKTGLAGQYNEQFF